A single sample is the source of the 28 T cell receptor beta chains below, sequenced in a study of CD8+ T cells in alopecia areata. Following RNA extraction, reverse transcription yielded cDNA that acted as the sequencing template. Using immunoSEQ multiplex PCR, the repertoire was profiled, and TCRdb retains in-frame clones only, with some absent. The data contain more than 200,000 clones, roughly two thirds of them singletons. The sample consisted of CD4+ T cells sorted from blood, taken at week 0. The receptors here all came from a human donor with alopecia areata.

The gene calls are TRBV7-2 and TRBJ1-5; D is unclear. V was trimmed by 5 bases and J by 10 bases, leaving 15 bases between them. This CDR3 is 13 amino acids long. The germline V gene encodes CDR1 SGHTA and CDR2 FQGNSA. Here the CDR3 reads CASSPLTTQPQHF. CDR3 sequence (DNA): TGTGCCAGCAGCCCCCTGACCACCCAACCCCAGCATTTT.

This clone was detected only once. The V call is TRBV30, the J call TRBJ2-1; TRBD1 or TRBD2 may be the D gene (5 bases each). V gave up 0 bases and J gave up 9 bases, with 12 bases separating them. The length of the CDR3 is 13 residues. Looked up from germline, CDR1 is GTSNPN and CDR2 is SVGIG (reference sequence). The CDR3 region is CAWSVLGAAEQFF. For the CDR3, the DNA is TGTGCCTGGAGTGTACTCGGGGCGGCTGAGCAGTTCTTC.

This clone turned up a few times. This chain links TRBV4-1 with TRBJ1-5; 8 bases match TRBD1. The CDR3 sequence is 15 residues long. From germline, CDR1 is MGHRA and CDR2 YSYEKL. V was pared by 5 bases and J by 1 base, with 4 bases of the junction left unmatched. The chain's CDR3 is CASSLDRVSNQPQHF. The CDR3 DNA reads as TGCGCCAGCAGCTTGGACAGGGTCAGCAATCAGCCCCAGCATTTT.

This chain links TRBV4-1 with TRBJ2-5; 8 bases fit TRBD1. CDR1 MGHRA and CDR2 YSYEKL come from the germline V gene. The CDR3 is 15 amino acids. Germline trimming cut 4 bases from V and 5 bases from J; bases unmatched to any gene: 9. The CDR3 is CASSPAGTGWETQYF. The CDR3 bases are TGCGCCAGCAGCCCAGCCGGGACAGGTTGGGAGACCCAGTACTTC.

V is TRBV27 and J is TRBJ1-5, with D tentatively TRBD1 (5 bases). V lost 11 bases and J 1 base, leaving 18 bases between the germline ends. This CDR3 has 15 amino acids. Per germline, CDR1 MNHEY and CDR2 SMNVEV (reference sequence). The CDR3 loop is CAGKSLRDSNQPQHF. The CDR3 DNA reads TGTGCCGGAAAGAGCCTCCGGGACAGCAATCAGCCCCAGCATTTT.

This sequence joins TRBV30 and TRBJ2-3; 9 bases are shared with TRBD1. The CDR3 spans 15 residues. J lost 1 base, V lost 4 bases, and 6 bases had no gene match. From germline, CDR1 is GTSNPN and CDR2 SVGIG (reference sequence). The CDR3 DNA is TGTGCCTGGACCGCCGGGGACAGGGGCACAGATACGCAGTATTTT. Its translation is CAWTAGDRGTDTQYF.

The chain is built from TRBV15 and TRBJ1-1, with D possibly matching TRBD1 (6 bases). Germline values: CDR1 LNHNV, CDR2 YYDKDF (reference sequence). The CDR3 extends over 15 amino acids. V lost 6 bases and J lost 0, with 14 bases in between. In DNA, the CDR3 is TGTGCCACCAGTCGGTCGGGGGACATGAACACTGAAGCTTTCTTT. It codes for CATSRSGDMNTEAFF. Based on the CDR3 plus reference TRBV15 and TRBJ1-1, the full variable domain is DAMVIQNPRYQVTQFGKPVTLSCSQTLNHNVMYWYQQKSSQAPKLLFHYYDKDFNNEADTPDNFQSRRPNTSFCFLDIRSPGLGDTAMYLCATSRSGDMNTEAFFGQGTRLTVV.

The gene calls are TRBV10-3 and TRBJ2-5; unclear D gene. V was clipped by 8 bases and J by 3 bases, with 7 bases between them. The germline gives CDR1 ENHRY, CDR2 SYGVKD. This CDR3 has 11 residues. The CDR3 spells CAIGLEETQYF. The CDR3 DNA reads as TGTGCCATCGGGCTAGAAGAGACCCAGTACTTC.

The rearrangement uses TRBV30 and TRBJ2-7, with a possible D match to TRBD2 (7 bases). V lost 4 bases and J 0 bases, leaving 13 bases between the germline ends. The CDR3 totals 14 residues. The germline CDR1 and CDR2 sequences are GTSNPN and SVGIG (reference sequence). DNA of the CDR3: TGTGCCTGGACTCGGGGGGCGATCTCCTACGAGCAGTACTTC. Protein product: CAWTRGAISYEQYF.

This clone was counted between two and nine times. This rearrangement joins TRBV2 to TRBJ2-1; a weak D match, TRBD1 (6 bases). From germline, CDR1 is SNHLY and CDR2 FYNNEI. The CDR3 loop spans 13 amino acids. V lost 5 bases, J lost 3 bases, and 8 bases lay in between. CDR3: CASSPDSYNEQFF. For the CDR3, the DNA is TGTGCCAGCAGTCCGGACAGCTACAATGAGCAGTTCTTC.

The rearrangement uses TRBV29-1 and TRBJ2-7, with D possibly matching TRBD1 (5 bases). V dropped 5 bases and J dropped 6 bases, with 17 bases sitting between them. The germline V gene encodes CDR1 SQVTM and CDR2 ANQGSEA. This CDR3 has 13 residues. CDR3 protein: CSVPDSPRAEQYF. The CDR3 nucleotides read TGCAGCGTTCCCGACAGTCCTCGGGCCGAGCAGTACTTC.

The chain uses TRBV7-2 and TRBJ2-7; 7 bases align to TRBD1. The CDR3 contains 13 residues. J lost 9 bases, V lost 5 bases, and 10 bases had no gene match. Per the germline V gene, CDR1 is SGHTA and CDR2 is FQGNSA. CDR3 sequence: CASSQGQTQRQYF. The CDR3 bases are TGTGCCAGCAGCCAGGGACAGACACAAAGGCAGTACTTC.

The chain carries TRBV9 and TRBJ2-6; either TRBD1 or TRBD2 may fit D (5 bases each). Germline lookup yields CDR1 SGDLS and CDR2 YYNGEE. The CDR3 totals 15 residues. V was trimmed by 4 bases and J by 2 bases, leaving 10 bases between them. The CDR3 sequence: CASSTRGTGANVLTF. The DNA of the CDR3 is TGTGCCAGCAGCACGAGGGGTACTGGGGCCAACGTCCTGACTTTC.

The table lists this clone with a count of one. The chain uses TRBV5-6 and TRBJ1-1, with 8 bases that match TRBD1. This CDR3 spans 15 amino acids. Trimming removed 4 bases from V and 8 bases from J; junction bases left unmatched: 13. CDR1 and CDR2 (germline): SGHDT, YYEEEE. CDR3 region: CASSLAGTGLREAFF. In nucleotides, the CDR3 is TGTGCCAGCAGCCTTGCTGGGACAGGCCTAAGGGAAGCTTTCTTT.

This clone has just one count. DNA for the CDR3: TGTGCCAGCAGCGTCGGGACCAGCACAGATACGCAGTATTTT. Translation gives CASSVGTSTDTQYF. V is TRBV9 and J is TRBJ2-3; D may be TRBD1 or TRBD2 (5 bases each). This CDR3 contains 14 residues. Trimming stripped 2 bases from V and 0 bases from J, with 7 bases between. Germline lookup yields CDR1 SGDLS and CDR2 YYNGEE.

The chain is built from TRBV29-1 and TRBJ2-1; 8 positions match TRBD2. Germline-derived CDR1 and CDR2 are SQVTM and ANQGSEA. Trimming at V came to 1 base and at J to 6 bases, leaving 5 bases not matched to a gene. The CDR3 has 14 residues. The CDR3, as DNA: TGCAGCGTTGAAGGAGGTAGCGGGGCCAATGAGCAGTTCTTC. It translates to CSVEGGSGANEQFF.

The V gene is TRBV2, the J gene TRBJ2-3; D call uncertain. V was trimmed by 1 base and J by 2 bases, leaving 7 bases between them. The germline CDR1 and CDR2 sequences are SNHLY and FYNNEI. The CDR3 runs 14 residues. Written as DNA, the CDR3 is TGTGCCAGCAGTGAAGACTCGAACACAGATACGCAGTATTTT. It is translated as CASSEDSNTDTQYF.

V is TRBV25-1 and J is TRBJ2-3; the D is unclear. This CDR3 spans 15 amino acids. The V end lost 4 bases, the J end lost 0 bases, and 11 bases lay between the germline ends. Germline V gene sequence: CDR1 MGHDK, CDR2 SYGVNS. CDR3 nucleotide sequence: TGTGCCAGCAGTGGAGACGTAGGTAGCACAGATACGCAGTATTTT. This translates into CASSGDVGSTDTQYF.

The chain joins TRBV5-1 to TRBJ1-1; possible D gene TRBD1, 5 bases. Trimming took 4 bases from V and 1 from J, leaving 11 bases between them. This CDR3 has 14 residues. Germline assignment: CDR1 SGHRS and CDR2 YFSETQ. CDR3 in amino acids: CASSPDSGNTEAFF. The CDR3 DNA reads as TGCGCCAGCAGCCCAGACAGTGGGAACACTGAAGCTTTCTTT.

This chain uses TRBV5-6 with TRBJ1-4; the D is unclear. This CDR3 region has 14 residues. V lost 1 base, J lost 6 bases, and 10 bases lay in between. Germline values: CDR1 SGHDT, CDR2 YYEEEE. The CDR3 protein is CASSLIAGDEKLFF. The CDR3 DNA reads TGTGCCAGCAGCTTGATCGCCGGGGATGAAAAACTGTTTTTT. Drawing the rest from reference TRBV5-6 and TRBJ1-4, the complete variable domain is DAGVTQSPTHLIKTRGQQVTLRCSPKSGHDTVSWYQQALGQGPQFIFQYYEEEERQRGNFPDRFSGHQFPNYSSELNVNALLLGDSALYLCASSLIAGDEKLFFGSGTQLSVL.

The CDR3, as DNA: TGCAGCGTTCGTGGACAGGGGTCTCACGAGTACTTC. It yields the protein CSVRGQGSHEYF. The J gene is TRBJ2-7, the V gene TRBV29-1, with TRBD1 identical over 9 bases. This CDR3 has 12 residues. Germline CDR1 and CDR2: SQVTM and ANQGSEA. V lost 5 bases, J lost 11 bases, and 10 bases stayed unmatched.

CDR3 bases: TGTGCCAGCAGCCCGAGGGGAGGGATGGAGACCCAGTACTTC. Amino acids: CASSPRGGMETQYF. V is TRBV9 and J is TRBJ2-5; 7 bases agree with TRBD2. The CDR3 loop spans 14 amino acids. From germline, CDR1 is SGDLS and CDR2 YYNGEE. The V gene end was trimmed by 4 bases and the J gene end by 5 bases; junction bases not matched to a gene: 8. Based on the CDR3 plus reference TRBV9 and TRBJ2-5, the full variable domain is DSGVTQTPKHLITATGQRVTLRCSPRSGDLSVYWYQQSLDQGLQFLIQYYNGEERAKGNILERFSAQQFPDLHSELNLSSLELGDSALYFCASSPRGGMETQYFGPGTRLLVL.

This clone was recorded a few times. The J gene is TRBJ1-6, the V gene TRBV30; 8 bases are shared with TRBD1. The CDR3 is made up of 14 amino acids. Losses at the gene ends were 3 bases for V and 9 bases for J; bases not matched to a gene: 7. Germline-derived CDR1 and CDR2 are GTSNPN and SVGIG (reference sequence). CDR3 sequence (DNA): TGTGCCTGGAGCTCCGGACAGGGAACTTCACCCCTCCACTTT. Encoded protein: CAWSSGQGTSPLHF.

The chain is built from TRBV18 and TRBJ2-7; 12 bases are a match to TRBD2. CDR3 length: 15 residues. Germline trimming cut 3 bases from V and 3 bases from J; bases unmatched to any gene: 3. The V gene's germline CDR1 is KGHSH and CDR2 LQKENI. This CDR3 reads CASSPRLAGVYEQYF. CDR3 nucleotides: TGTGCCAGCTCACCGCGACTAGCGGGGGTCTACGAGCAGTACTTC.

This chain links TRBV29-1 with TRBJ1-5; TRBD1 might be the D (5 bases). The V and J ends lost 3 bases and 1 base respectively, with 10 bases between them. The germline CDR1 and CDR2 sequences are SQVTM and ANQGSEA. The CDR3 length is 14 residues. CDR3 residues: CSVDQGESNQPQHF. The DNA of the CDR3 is TGCAGCGTTGATCAGGGTGAGAGCAATCAGCCCCAGCATTTT.

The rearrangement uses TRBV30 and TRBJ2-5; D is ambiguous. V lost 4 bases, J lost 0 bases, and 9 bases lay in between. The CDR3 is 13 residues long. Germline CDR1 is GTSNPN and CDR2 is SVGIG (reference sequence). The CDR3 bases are TGTGCCTGGAATCTTTGGTACCAAGAGACCCAGTACTTC. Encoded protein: CAWNLWYQETQYF.

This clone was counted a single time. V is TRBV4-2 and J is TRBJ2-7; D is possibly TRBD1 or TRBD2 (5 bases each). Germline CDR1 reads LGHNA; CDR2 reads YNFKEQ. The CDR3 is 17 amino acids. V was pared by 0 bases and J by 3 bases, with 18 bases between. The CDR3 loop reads CASSQDGIGTDLYEQYF. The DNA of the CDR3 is TGTGCCAGCAGCCAAGATGGGATAGGGACCGACCTCTACGAGCAGTACTTC.

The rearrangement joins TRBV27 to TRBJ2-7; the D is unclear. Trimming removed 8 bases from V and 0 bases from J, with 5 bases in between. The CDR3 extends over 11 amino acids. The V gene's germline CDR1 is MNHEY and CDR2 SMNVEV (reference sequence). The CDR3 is CASRSSYEQYF. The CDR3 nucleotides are TGTGCCAGCCGGTCCTCCTACGAGCAGTACTTC.